The clone carrying this T cell receptor (beta chain) has just a few counts. The data are from a study of Graves' ophthalmopathy and Graves' hyperthyroidism. RNA transcripts yielded amplified TCR beta CDR3 regions. HTBI-primed RT-PCR formed the first round, and a multiplex PCR formed the second. TCRdb re-derived calls from the multiplex PCR reads in MiXCR, one entry per CDR3 protein. Counted here are over a million distinct CDR3 sequences, about 35% occurring once; the ten biggest clones make up over 8.5%. The CDR3 is 15 amino acids. V dropped 4 bases and J dropped 1; count of bases not matched to a gene: 4. The germline V gene has CDR1 SGHNT and CDR2 YYREEE (reference sequence).

The rearrangement links TRBV5-4 to TRBJ2-2, with 7 bases identical to TRBD1. The sequence came from an adult man with Graves' hyperthyroidism. Sequenced input: peripheral blood or thyroid tissue (not recorded which). The DNA of the CDR3 is TGTGCCAGCAGCCCGGGACAGATGAACACCGGGGAGCTGTTTTTT. It codes for CASSPGQMNTGELFF. Full variable domain (remainder filled in from reference TRBV5-4 and TRBJ2-2): ETGVTQSPTHLIKTRGQQVTLRCSSQSGHNTVSWYQQALGQGPQFIFQYYREEENGRGNFPPRFSGLQFPNYSSELNVNALELDDSALYLCASSPGQMNTGELFFGEGSRLTVL.